This entry features one T cell receptor beta chain sequence. The data were obtained in a study of shared clonotypes between healthy human individuals. Using immunoSEQ multiplex PCR, the repertoire was profiled, and TCRdb retains in-frame clones only, with some absent. The sample has nearly 600,000 clones, 95% to 96% seen once; the top ten hold 0.11%. Trimming pared 1 base from V and 6 bases from J, leaving 9 bases between. From germline, CDR1 is SGHVS and CDR2 FQNEAQ. The CDR3 totals 13 residues. Naive CD8 cells lacked CD45RO and underwent positive selection for CCR7, leaving out terminally differentiated effector memory CD45RA+ cells.

The V call is TRBV7-8, the J call TRBJ1-1; possible D gene TRBD1, 5 bases. The sequence came from a woman in her 30s in good health. Material: naive CD8+ T cells sorted from blood. The CDR3 DNA follows: TGTGCCAGCAGCTTAGGTTGGGGGGCTGAAGCTTTCTTT. Amino acids: CASSLGWGAEAFF.